This is a list of T cell receptor beta chains from one sample in a study of blood T cell repertoires in COVID-19. The method was immunoSEQ multiplex PCR; TCRdb's version includes in-frame clones alone and lacks a portion of them. The sample includes roughly 57,000 clones, about 70% seen only once; the top ten take around 13%. Sequencing was carried out using peripheral blood. The source is a woman aged 70-85 years with acute or convalescent COVID-19. Both conserved end residues are part of each CDR3.

>TRBV7-9|TRBJ1-1
CASSYGQGRGMNTEAFF
>TRBV6-5|TRBJ1-4
CASNRLTNEKLFF
>TRBV18|TRBJ2-4
CASSPGDSTGKNIQYF
>TRBV30|TRBJ1-1
CAWRRFGVTEAFF
>TRBV18|TRBJ2-2
CASSRQETFAGELFF
>TRBV5-6|TRBJ1-2
CASSLEDKSYTF
>TRBV4-1|TRBJ1-2
CASSPGQGKYYGYTF
>TRBV5-6|TRBJ2-7
CASSFRGGGYEQYF
>TRBV10-2|TRBJ2-1
CASSSAEASYNEQFF
>TRBV4-1|TRBJ1-2
CASSQGPTGNYGYTF
>TRBV12-2|TRBJ2-3
CASRLSVSGQGSTDTQYF
>TRBV5-1|TRBJ2-2
CASSSRDRVVGELFF
>TRBV5-5|TRBJ1-1
CASSLFATGQMNTEAFF
>TRBV4-1|TRBJ1-4
CASSQFSDRAWEKLFF
>TRBV7-2|TRBJ1-1
CASSSQWYMNTEAFF
>TRBV4-2|TRBJ2-1
CASSQEEALRNEQFF
>TRBV29-1|TRBJ2-3
CSGAQGTSADTQYF
>TRBV5-6|TRBJ1-5
CASSGGHSNQPQHF
>TRBV4-1|TRBJ1-2
CASSQEGASPFYGYTF
>TRBV9|TRBJ1-1
CASSQDTEAFF
>TRBV19|TRBJ1-1
CASIISGTGARGTEAFF
>TRBV5-1|TRBJ2-5
CASSLIDSSYQETQYF
>TRBV10-1|TRBJ2-1
CASSGPGRGGYNEQFF
>TRBV12-5|TRBJ1-1
CASGLPGTGRTEAFF
>TRBV15|TRBJ1-5
CATNRERGQPQHF
>TRBV14|TRBJ2-7
CASSPRQYYEQYF
>TRBV5-1|TRBJ1-2
CASSWGTDLNYGYTF
>TRBV5-1|TRBJ2-1
CASSLAGDEEFF
>TRBV6-6|TRBJ2-7
CASSYRPGQNIYEQYF
>TRBV10-3|TRBJ2-3
CAISEEARLTDTQYF
>TRBV2|TRBJ1-2
CASSGPRRTGRTGGYTF
>TRBV7-2|TRBJ2-2
CASSLRIPAGGGTGELFF
>TRBV9|TRBJ2-3
CASSVWGGTDTQYF
>TRBV3-1/TRBV3-2|TRBJ2-7
CASSHPFSQGAYEQYF
>TRBV27|TRBJ1-1
CASPRDRGINTEAFF
>TRBV5-1|TRBJ1-2
CASSPGQGYYGYTF
>TRBV19|TRBJ1-5
CASSMFKGGQPQHF
>TRBV7-3|TRBJ2-1
CASSGSGVRQEQFF
>TRBV5-6|TRBJ1-1
CASSSQDRNTEAFF
>TRBV5-5|TRBJ1-2
CASSLSGVLYGYTF
>TRBV12-3/TRBV12-4|TRBJ1-2
CASRRRGTDGYTF
>TRBV25-1|TRBJ1-2
CASSESLLGPRDF
>TRBV19|TRBJ1-1
CASSPRRMNTEAFF
>TRBV30|TRBJ1-1
CAWTLRRGTEAFF
>TRBV29-1|TRBJ2-3
CSVGLAQYTDTQYF
>TRBV19|TRBJ1-1
CASSIVGQGDTEAFF